Below are 14 T cell receptor beta chains sequenced from a single sample in a study of response to subunit inactivated influenza vaccine. From the RT-PCR reads, TCRdb called clonotypes with MiXCR, one entry per CDR3 protein. The sample yields a few hundred thousand distinct CDR3 sequences, 12% to 15% seen once. Sequences were derived from PBMCs from blood, sampled about 11 days after vaccination. The source is a man over 45 who received an inactivated influenza vaccine.

The rearrangement joins TRBV5-4 to TRBJ2-2, with 7 bases that match TRBD1. V lost 4 bases to trimming and J lost 3 bases; unmatched junction nucleotides: 6. CDR1 SGHNT and CDR2 YYREEE come from the germline V gene (reference sequence). The CDR3 sequence is 15 residues long. CDR3 sequence: CASSETGWDTGELFF. In DNA form, the CDR3 reads TGTGCCAGCAGCGAGACAGGGTGGGACACCGGGGAGCTGTTTTTT. Using reference TRBV5-4 and TRBJ2-2 for the parts outside the CDR3, the full variable domain is ETGVTQSPTHLIKTRGQQVTLRCSSQSGHNTVSWYQQALGQGPQFIFQYYREEENGRGNFPPRFSGLQFPNYSSELNVNALELDDSALYLCASSETGWDTGELFFGEGSRLTVL.

The chain couples TRBV7-6 to TRBJ2-3; TRBD2 aligns across 7 bases. V trimming: 1 base; J trimming: 5 bases; junction bases outside the gene matches: 12. The CDR3 totals 17 residues. CDR1 is SGHVS, CDR2 FNYEAQ, per germline. CDR3 sequence reads: CASSLESGVGTRDTQYF. The CDR3 coding sequence is TGTGCCAGCAGCTTAGAGAGCGGGGTGGGAACGAGAGATACGCAGTATTTT. The whole variable domain, filled in from reference TRBV7-6 and TRBJ2-3, reads GAGVSQSPRYKVTKRGQDVALRCDPISGHVSLYWYRQALGQGPEFLTYFNYEAQQDKSGLPNDRFSAERPEGSISTLTIQRTEQRDSAMYRCASSLESGVGTRDTQYFGPGTRLTVL.

The J gene is TRBJ2-1, the V gene TRBV11-2; 7 positions agree with TRBD1. J lost 7 bases, V lost 5 bases, and 17 bases had no gene match. This CDR3 region has 17 residues. CDR1 and CDR2 from the germline V gene are SGHAT and FQNNGV. The CDR3 DNA sequence: TGTGCCAGCAGCCCTCAGGGGGTAGCAATATACGGGAATGAGCAGTTCTTC. Its translation: CASSPQGVAIYGNEQFF.

V is TRBV3-1 and J is TRBJ2-6; no reliable D call. V lost 2 bases to trimming and J lost 4 bases, with 12 bases between them. Germline CDR1 and CDR2: LGHDT and YNNKEL (reference sequence). This CDR3 comprises 16 residues. Written as DNA, the CDR3 is TGTGCCAGCAGCCAAAGTCAGTTAGTCGGGGCCAACGTCCTGACTTTC. This codes for CASSQSQLVGANVLTF.

In its sample, this clonotype was seen a few times. This chain uses TRBV10-2 with TRBJ1-1; 7 positions match TRBD1. The V segment lost 7 bases and the J segment 2 bases; nucleotides outside the gene matches: 7. Germline CDR1 and CDR2: WSHSY and SAAADI. This CDR3 region has 14 residues. CDR3 region: CASIPGQRNTEAFF. The CDR3 nucleotides read TGCGCCAGCATCCCGGGACAGCGAAACACTGAAGCTTTCTTT.

This clonotype was seen a handful of times. The J gene is TRBJ2-5, the V gene TRBV27; D is undetermined. V dropped 5 bases and J dropped 5 bases, with 9 bases sitting between them. The germline V gene has CDR1 MNHEY and CDR2 SMNVEV (reference sequence). The length of the CDR3 is 12 residues. The CDR3 is CASSPLGETQYF. The CDR3 region has the DNA TGTGCCAGCAGTCCCTTGGGGGAGACCCAGTACTTC.

Only a few counts were recorded for this clonotype. The CDR3 DNA reads as TGCAGTGCCTCGAGACCTCCTCAGGGGACAGATACGCAGTATTTT. This encodes CSASRPPQGTDTQYF. The rearrangement links TRBV20-1 to TRBJ2-3; TRBD1 might be the D (6 bases). This CDR3 is built from 15 residues. Looked up from germline, CDR1 is DFQATT and CDR2 is SNEGSKA (reference sequence). V lost 6 bases and J lost 3, with 19 bases in between.

This rearrangement joins TRBV10-3 to TRBJ1-1, with D hard to call. CDR3 length equals 13 residues. The germline gives CDR1 ENHRY, CDR2 SYGVKD. With 9 bases removed from V and 0 bases from J, the gap between germline ends came to 11 bases. CDR3 sequence reads: CAIAPSMNTEAFF. Written as DNA, the CDR3 is TGTGCCATAGCGCCTTCAATGAACACTGAAGCTTTCTTT.

On this clonotype itself: A much bigger clone sits one base away, suggesting this may be a read error. This chain connects TRBV2 to TRBJ2-1, with D perhaps matching TRBD2 (6 bases). This CDR3 has 13 residues. Trimming removed 6 bases at V and 8 bases at J, with 14 bases between. Germline CDR1 reads SNHLY; CDR2 reads FYNNEI. This chain's CDR3 is CASRKEGRDEQFF. DNA for the CDR3: TGTGCCAGCAGAAAGGAGGGGAGAGATGAGCAGTTCTTC.

This chain uses TRBV29-1 with TRBJ2-7; D may be TRBD1 (5 bases). The length of the CDR3 is 12 residues. The V end was cut by 6 bases, the J end by 2 bases, with 11 bases between. CDR1 is SQVTM and CDR2 is ANQGSEA in the germline V gene. CDR3: CSVQQGTYEQYF. Here the CDR3 DNA reads TGCAGCGTCCAGCAGGGAACCTACGAGCAGTACTTC.

The chain joins TRBV4-1 to TRBJ2-3; 13 bases line up with TRBD2. Germline values: CDR1 MGHRA, CDR2 YSYEKL. The CDR3 runs 21 residues. V shed 1 base, J shed 0 bases, and the junction held 13 bases outside the gene matches. In DNA form, the CDR3 reads TGCGCCAGCAGCCAAGGTCCTGGACTAGCGGGGGAATATTTTAGCACAGATACGCAGTATTTT. Residues: CASSQGPGLAGEYFSTDTQYF.

This clonotype occurred many times. This chain connects TRBV28 to TRBJ2-1, with 10 bases fitting TRBD2. The CDR3 consists of 14 residues. CDR1 MDHEN and CDR2 SYDVKM come from the germline V gene. V dropped 5 bases and J dropped 5; count of bases not matched to a gene: 3. The CDR3 DNA sequence: TGTGCCAGCAGTCAAAGCGGGGGGGACAATGAGCAGTTCTTC. It encodes CASSQSGGDNEQFF.

Turning to this clonotype: One junction end does not reproduce the germline sequence, and a read error may be involved. This rearrangement joins TRBV2 to TRBJ2-2; weak D call: TRBD2 (5 bases). This CDR3 is 14 amino acids long. Germline V lookup: CDR1 SNHLY, CDR2 FYNNEI. CDR3 bases: TGTGCCAGCAGGCCCACAATGAACACCGGGGAGCTGATTTTT. Protein product: CASRPTMNTGELIF.

This clonotype was counted between two and nine times. The chain is built from TRBV15 and TRBJ2-6, with a possible D match to TRBD2 (6 bases). The germline V gene has CDR1 LNHNV and CDR2 YYDKDF (reference sequence). Deletions cut 3 bases from V and 1 base from J, with 19 bases between. CDR3 length: 19 amino acids. CDR3 in amino acids: CATSSWVSRRASGANVLTF. CDR3 nucleotides: TGTGCCACCAGCAGTTGGGTTAGCAGGAGGGCTTCTGGGGCCAACGTCCTGACTTTC.